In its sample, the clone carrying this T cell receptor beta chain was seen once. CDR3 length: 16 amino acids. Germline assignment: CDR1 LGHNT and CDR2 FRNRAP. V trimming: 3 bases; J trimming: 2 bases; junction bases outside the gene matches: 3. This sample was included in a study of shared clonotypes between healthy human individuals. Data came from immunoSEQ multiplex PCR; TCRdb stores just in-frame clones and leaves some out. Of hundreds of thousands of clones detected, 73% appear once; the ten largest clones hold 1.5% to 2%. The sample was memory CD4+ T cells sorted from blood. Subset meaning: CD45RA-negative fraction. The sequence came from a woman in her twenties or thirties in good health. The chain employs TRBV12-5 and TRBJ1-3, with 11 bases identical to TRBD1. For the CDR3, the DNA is TGTGCTAGTGGTTTCCGGGACAGGGGGACTGGAAACACCATATATTTT. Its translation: CASGFRDRGTGNTIYF.